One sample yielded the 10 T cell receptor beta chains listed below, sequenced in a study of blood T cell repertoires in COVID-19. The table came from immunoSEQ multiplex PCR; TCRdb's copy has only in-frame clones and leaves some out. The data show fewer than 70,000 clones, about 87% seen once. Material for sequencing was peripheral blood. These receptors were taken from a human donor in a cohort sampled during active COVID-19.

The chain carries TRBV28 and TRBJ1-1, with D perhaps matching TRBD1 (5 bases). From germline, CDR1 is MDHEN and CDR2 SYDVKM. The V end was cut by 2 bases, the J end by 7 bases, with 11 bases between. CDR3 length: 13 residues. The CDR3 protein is CASSLNRQVEAFF. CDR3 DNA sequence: TGTGCCAGCAGTTTAAACAGGCAAGTTGAAGCTTTCTTT. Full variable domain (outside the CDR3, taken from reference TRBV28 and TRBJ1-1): DVKVTQSSRYLVKRTGEKVFLECVQDMDHENMFWYRQDPGLGLRLIYFSYDVKMKEKGDIPEGYSVSREKKERFSLILESASTNQTSMYLCASSLNRQVEAFFGQGTRLTVV.

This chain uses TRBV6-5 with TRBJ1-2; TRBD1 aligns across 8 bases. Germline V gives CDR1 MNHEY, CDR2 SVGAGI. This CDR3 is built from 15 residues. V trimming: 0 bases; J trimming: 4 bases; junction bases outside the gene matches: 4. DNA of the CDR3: TGTGCCAGCAGTTACTCCGGGACAGGCTCCTATGGCTACACCTTC. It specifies CASSYSGTGSYGYTF.

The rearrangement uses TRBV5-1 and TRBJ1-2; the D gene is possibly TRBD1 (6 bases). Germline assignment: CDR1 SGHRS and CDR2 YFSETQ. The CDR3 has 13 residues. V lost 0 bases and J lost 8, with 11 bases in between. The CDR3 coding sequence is TGCGCCAGCAGCTTGGAACAGGGCCGAGGCTACACCTTC. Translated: CASSLEQGRGYTF.

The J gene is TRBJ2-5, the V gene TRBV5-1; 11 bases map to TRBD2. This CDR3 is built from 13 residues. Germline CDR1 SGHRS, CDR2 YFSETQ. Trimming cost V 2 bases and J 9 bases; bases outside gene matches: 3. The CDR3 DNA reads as TGCGCCAGCAGCTTACTAGCGGGGGCGTCCCAGTACTTC. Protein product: CASSLLAGASQYF.

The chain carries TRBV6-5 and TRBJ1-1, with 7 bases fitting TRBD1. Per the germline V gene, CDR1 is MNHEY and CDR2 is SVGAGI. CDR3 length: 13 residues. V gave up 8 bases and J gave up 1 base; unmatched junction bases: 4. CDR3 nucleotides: TGTGCCAGCGCGACAGGGAAGAACACTGAAGCTTTCTTT. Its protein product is CASATGKNTEAFF.

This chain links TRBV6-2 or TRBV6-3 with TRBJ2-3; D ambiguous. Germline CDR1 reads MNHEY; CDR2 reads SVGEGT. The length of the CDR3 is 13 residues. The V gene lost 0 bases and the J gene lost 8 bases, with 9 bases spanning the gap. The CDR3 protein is CASSYSKGGTQYF. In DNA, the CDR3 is TGTGCCAGCAGTTACTCTAAAGGCGGTACGCAGTATTTT.

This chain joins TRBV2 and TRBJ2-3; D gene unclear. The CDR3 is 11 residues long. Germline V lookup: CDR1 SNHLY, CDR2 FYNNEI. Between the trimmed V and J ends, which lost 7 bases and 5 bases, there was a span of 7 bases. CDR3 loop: CASKLKDTQYF. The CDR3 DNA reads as TGTGCCAGCAAATTAAAAGATACGCAGTATTTT.

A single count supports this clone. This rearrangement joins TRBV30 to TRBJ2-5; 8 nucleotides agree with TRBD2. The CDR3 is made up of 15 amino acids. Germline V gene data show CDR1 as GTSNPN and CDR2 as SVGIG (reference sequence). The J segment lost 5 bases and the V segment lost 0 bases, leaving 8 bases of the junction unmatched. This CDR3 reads CAWSVGYTGGETQYF. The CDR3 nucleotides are TGTGCCTGGAGTGTAGGGTATACGGGGGGGGAGACCCAGTACTTC.

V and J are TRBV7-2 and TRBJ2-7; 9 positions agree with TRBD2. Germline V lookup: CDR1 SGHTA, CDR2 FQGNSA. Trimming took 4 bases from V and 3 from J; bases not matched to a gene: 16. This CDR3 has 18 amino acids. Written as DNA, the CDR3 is TGTGCCAGCAGCTCGACCGGGACTAGCCCTTACGGGGACTACGAGCAGTACTTC. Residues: CASSSTGTSPYGDYEQYF.

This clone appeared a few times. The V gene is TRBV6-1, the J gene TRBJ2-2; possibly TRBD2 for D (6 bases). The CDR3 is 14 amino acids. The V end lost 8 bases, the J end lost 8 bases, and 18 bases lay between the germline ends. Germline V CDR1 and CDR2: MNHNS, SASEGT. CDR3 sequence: CASAGRDGRGELFF. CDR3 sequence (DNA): TGTGCCAGCGCGGGACGCGATGGTCGAGGGGAGCTGTTTTTT.